A selection of T cell receptor beta chains follows, all from one sample in a study of cytomegalovirus exposure and HLA in healthy donors. Repertoires were generated with immunoSEQ multiplex PCR, while TCRdb's copy carries only in-frame clones and drops some. The sample lists 150,000 or so clones, about 75% occurring once. Sequenced material: PBMCs. These receptors came from a man aged 25 to 40 in good health and CMV-seronegative. CDR3s include the opening cysteine and the closing phenylalanine or tryptophan. The order of the fields is V gene, J gene, clone size, D gene, CDR3 DNA, CDR3 protein. A D gene is named only where the DNA matches it firmly. Size is stated for part of the rows, as once, few or many counts, or as a class when the clone is expanded.

TRBV7-9	TRBJ2-2	-	-	TGTGCCGCTTTTATGGGGAGGCGCGGCGGGGAGCTGTTTTTT	CAAFMGRRGGELFF
TRBV28	TRBJ2-5	few	-	TGTGCCAGCAGTCGGGCTAGCCGGCCAGAGACCCAGTACTTC	CASSRASRPETQYF
TRBV7-9	TRBJ1-1	-	-	TGTGCCAGCAGCTTAGTTAGAGGGAAGGGCACTGAAGCTTTCTTT	CASSLVRGKGTEAFF
TRBV19	TRBJ1-6	-	TRBD1	TGTGCCAGTAGTCAGTCAGGGGGTAATTCACCCCTCCACTTT	CASSQSGGNSPLHF
TRBV7-2	TRBJ2-5	-	-	TGTGCCAGCAGCTTAGAAACGGGGCGGGGTGAGGAGACCCAGTACTTC	CASSLETGRGEETQYF
TRBV5-1	TRBJ2-6	few	-	TGCGCCAGCAGCTTTACCTCCGGGGTTGGGGCCAACGTCCTGACTTTC	CASSFTSGVGANVLTF
TRBV30	TRBJ1-2	-	TRBD1	TGTGCCTGGCACTCCGGGACAGCAATCTATGGCTACACCTTC	CAWHSGTAIYGYTF
TRBV14	TRBJ2-1	-	-	TGTGCCAGCAGCCGAACCAGGGGTAATGAGCAGTTCTTC	CASSRTRGNEQFF
TRBV4-1	TRBJ1-5	-	TRBD1	TGCGCCAGCAGCCGCGTGGAGGGGGCGGATCAGCCCCAGCATTTT	CASSRVEGADQPQHF
TRBV5-4	TRBJ2-1	-	TRBD1	TGTGCCAGCAGCTGGACAGGGGGCAGGGGTGAGCAGTTCTTC	CASSWTGGRGEQFF
TRBV7-2	TRBJ1-2	few	-	TGTGCCAGCAGCATCCCGGGGAGGCCCGCTGGCTACACCTTC	CASSIPGRPAGYTF
TRBV19	TRBJ1-1	few	TRBD1	TGTGCCAGTAGTGAGGACAGGGGGACTGAAGCTTTCTTT	CASSEDRGTEAFF
TRBV5-1	TRBJ2-3	-	TRBD2	TGCGCCAGCAGCTTTGGGACTAGCGGGACGGATACGCAGTATTTT	CASSFGTSGTDTQYF
TRBV4-1	TRBJ1-4	-	-	TGCGCCAGCAGCCAAGGGGCCAGTGCAACTAATGAAAAACTGTTTTTT	CASSQGASATNEKLFF
TRBV19	TRBJ2-2	-	-	TGTGCCAGTAGTATACGCAGGGTAATCACCGGGGAGCTGTTTTTT	CASSIRRVITGELFF
TRBV28	TRBJ2-3	-	TRBD2	TGTGCCAGTACAAGAGCGGGGGGGACGTATACGCAGTATTTT	CASTRAGGTYTQYF
TRBV9	TRBJ2-7	-	-	TGTGCCAGCAGCGTAGGACCGTCTAGGAGCTCCTACGAGCAGTACTTC	CASSVGPSRSSYEQYF
TRBV10-3	TRBJ1-2	once	TRBD1	TGTGCCATCAGTGAGCAGGGACAGGGGGCCGCTGGCTACACCTTC	CAISEQGQGAAGYTF
TRBV6-5	TRBJ1-3	once	TRBD1	TGTGCCAGCAGTTACTTACAGGGGGGAAACACCATATATTTT	CASSYLQGGNTIYF
TRBV5-8	TRBJ1-2	-	-	TGTGCCAGCAGCTTGTCAGCTAACTATGGCTACACCTTC	CASSLSANYGYTF
TRBV28	TRBJ1-1	few	-	TGTGCCAGCAGTTTATGGGACAGCCGGCCCGACACTGAAGCTTTCTTT	CASSLWDSRPDTEAFF
TRBV5-1	TRBJ2-5	-	TRBD1	TGCGCCAGCAGCGTCACGACAGGGGAGGAGACCCAGTACTTC	CASSVTTGEETQYF
TRBV7-2	TRBJ1-4	-	-	TGTGCCAGCAGCACGGTGGTAACTAATGAAAAACTGTTTTTT	CASSTVVTNEKLFF
TRBV28	TRBJ2-7	-	TRBD1	TGTGCCAGCAGTCCCCTAGGGACAGTGGTTGCGTACTTC	CASSPLGTVVAYF
TRBV28	TRBJ1-1	-	-	TGTGCCAGCAGTTTAACTTTCGGGAGGAACACTGAAGCTTTCTTT	CASSLTFGRNTEAFF